The 7 T cell receptor beta chains below come from one sample, sequenced in a study of blood T cells in healthy people across ages. The use of a sample-barcoded 5' primer and a J-beta primer mix characterized a second PCR of 7 to 11 cycles. TCRdb itself ran the 5' RACE reads through MiXCR, one entry per CDR3 protein. The sample includes under 1,000,000 distinct CDR3 sequences, around 50% of them seen just once. The material sequenced was blood. The receptors here all came from a man older than 75 in good health.

The chain employs TRBV2 and TRBJ2-2, with TRBD2 matching over 9 bases. The length of the CDR3 is 15 residues. V lost 8 bases, J lost 1 base, and 5 bases stayed unmatched. Looked up from germline, CDR1 is SNHLY and CDR2 is FYNNEI. The CDR3 is CASGQTSGNTGELFF. CDR3 in DNA: TGTGCCAGCGGACAGACTAGCGGGAACACCGGGGAGCTGTTTTTT.

As concerns this clonotype: The junction differs from germline at one of its ends, possibly a read error. The chain couples TRBV28 to TRBJ2-1, with unresolved D. The CDR3 loop spans 18 amino acids. Germline CDR1 reads MDHEN; CDR2 reads SYDVKM. The CDR3 here is CASSLSYPTRFSYTEQFF. The CDR3 DNA sequence: TGTGCCAGCAGTTTATCTTACCCGACAAGGTTTTCCTACACTGAGCAGTTCTTC.

This clonotype was seen a few times. The V call is TRBV20-1, the J call TRBJ1-4; D is undetermined. This CDR3 spans 13 amino acids. CDR1 and CDR2 (germline): DFQATT, SNEGSKA (reference sequence). Trimming took off 6 bases at V and 2 bases at J, with 10 bases between the two ends. The CDR3 is CSAPSNTNEKLFF. As DNA, the CDR3 is TGCAGTGCCCCATCGAATACTAATGAAAAACTGTTTTTT.

The chain uses TRBV9 and TRBJ2-7; 7 nucleotides agree with TRBD2. This CDR3 region has 16 residues. Germline-derived CDR1 and CDR2 are SGDLS and YYNGEE. Unmatched junction bases numbered 6, after V lost 0 bases and J lost 0 bases. The CDR3 bases are TGTGCCAGCAGCGTAGAGGTCGGCGGGAGCTCCTACGAGCAGTACTTC. This codes for CASSVEVGGSSYEQYF.

The CDR3 DNA reads TGTGCCGGCACTAGCGGAACGTACAATGAGCAGTTCTTC. Its protein product is CAGTSGTYNEQFF. This chain links TRBV2 with TRBJ2-1; the match to TRBD2 covers 8 bases. V dropped 11 bases and J dropped 4; count of bases not matched to a gene: 7. Germline CDR1 is SNHLY and CDR2 is FYNNEI. This CDR3 region has 13 residues.

This clonotype was counted once. The chain carries TRBV20-1 and TRBJ2-3; 13 bases map to TRBD2. Germline CDR1 DFQATT, CDR2 SNEGSKA (reference sequence). J gave up 5 bases and V 5 bases, and 10 bases lay outside the gene matches. The CDR3 totals 16 residues. Here the CDR3 DNA reads TGCAGTGCTCCGAGGCGGACTAGCGGGGGAGTAGATACGCAGTATTTT. This sequence encodes CSAPRRTSGGVDTQYF.

The chain employs TRBV19 and TRBJ1-5, with D maybe TRBD1 (6 bases). The CDR3 covers 13 residues. Trimming removed 6 bases at V and 6 bases at J, with 12 bases between. Germline CDR1 is LNHDA and CDR2 is SQIVND (reference sequence). The CDR3 region is CASSQGSVQPQHF. In DNA form, the CDR3 reads TGTGCCAGTAGCCAGGGGTCGGTTCAGCCCCAGCATTTT.